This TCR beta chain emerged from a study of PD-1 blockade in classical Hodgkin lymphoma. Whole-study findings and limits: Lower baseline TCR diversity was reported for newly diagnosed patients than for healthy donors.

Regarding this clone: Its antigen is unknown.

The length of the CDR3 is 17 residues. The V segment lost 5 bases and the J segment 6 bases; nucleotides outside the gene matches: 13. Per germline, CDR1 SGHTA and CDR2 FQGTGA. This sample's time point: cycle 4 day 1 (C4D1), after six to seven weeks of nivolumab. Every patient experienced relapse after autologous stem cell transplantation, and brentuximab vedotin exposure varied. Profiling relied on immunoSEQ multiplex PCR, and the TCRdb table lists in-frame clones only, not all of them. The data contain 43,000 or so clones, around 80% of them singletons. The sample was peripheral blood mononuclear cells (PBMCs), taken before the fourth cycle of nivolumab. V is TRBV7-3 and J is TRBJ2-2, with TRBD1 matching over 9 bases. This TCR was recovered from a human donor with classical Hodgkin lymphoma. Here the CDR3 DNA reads TGTGCCAGCAGCACGAACCCCGGGACAGGGAAGGCCGGGGAGCTGTTTTTT. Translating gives CASSTNPGTGKAGELFF.